These 32 T cell receptor beta chains were sequenced from one sample in a study of blood T cell repertoires in COVID-19. TCRdb's copy holds only in-frame clones and misses some; the assay was immunoSEQ multiplex PCR. The sample holds roughly 300,000 clones, nearly 90% seen once. Sequencing was done on a sample of peripheral blood. Every receptor here comes from a woman in her thirties with COVID-19, enrolled during active disease.

The chain employs TRBV10-3 and TRBJ2-7, with 9 bases lining up with TRBD1. Looked up from germline, CDR1 is ENHRY and CDR2 is SYGVKD. With 5 bases clipped from V and 1 base from J, the junction kept 9 bases outside the gene matches. This CDR3 is built from 16 residues. The CDR3 loop reads CAISPGTGKESYEQYF. DNA of the CDR3: TGTGCCATCAGTCCCGGGACAGGGAAGGAATCCTACGAGCAGTACTTC.

The J gene is TRBJ1-1, the V gene TRBV18, with TRBD1 matching over 8 bases. V was pared by 1 base and J by 4 bases, with 8 bases of the junction left unmatched. Per the germline V gene, CDR1 is KGHSH and CDR2 is LQKENI. The CDR3 consists of 16 residues. The DNA of the CDR3 is TGTGCCAGCTCACCACGGACAGGGATCCGGAGCACTGAAGCTTTCTTT. It is translated as CASSPRTGIRSTEAFF.

V is TRBV7-9 and J is TRBJ2-5; 10 nucleotides line up with TRBD2. CDR3 size: 15 residues. J gave up 2 bases and V 5 bases, and 5 bases lay outside the gene matches. Germline values: CDR1 SEHNR, CDR2 FQNEAQ (reference sequence). CDR3 protein: CASSPPLAGQETQYF. The CDR3 DNA follows: TGTGCCAGCAGCCCTCCACTAGCGGGACAAGAGACCCAGTACTTC. The full variable domain, completed using reference TRBV7-9 and TRBJ2-5, is DTGVSQNPRHKITKRGQNVTFRCDPISEHNRLYWYRQTLGQGPEFLTYFQNEAQLEKSRLLSDRFSAERPKGSFSTLEIQRTEQGDSAMYLCASSPPLAGQETQYFGPGTRLLVL.

This clone was detected a few times. The V call is TRBV23-1, the J call TRBJ1-6; TRBD1 agrees at 10 bases. TRBV23-1 is flagged as an ORF with uncertain function. The ends lost 6 bases at V and 7 bases at J; junction bases unmatched: 3. The CDR3 extends over 14 amino acids. The DNA of the CDR3 is TGCGCCAGCAGCCTGGGACAGGGGAATTCACCCCTCCACTTT. Translation: CASSLGQGNSPLHF.

The J gene is TRBJ2-7, the V gene TRBV4-3; D might be TRBD2 (5 bases). Trimming shortened V by 1 base and J by 4 bases, and 14 bases separated the two germline ends. CDR1 is LGHNA and CDR2 is YSLEER in the germline V gene. The CDR3 contains 15 residues. The DNA for the CDR3 is TGCGCCAGCAGCCAAGTCGATGACACTAGATACGAGCAGTACTTC. Protein: CASSQVDDTRYEQYF.

The J gene is TRBJ2-5, the V gene TRBV5-5; 11 bases agree with TRBD1. Germline V gene lookup returns CDR1 SGHKS and CDR2 YYEKEE (reference sequence). The CDR3 covers 15 residues. V lost 3 bases and J lost 5; bases outside the gene matches: 6. This CDR3 reads CASSSGTGGRETQYF. CDR3 nucleotides: TGTGCCAGCAGCTCAGGGACAGGGGGACGGGAGACCCAGTACTTC.

In the case of this clone: Likely a read error: the CDR3 ends without its conserved phenylalanine or tryptophan. No DNA is shown, since the ends of the CDR3 on it are uncertain; the CDR3 is the one TCRdb lists. The chain is built from TRBV11-2 and TRBJ1-5; the table assigns TRBD1, which was not confirmed against the DNA. Germline V gives CDR1 SGHAT, CDR2 FQNNGV. The CDR3 numbers 11 amino acids, ends counted. CDR3 protein: CASSLLFSTCI.

The genes are TRBV6-2 or TRBV6-3 and TRBJ2-1; D may be TRBD2 (6 bases). V dropped 6 bases and J dropped 6 bases, with 21 bases sitting between them. Germline CDR1 reads MNHEY; CDR2 reads SVGEGT. The CDR3 consists of 16 residues. The CDR3 nucleotides read TGTGCCAGCAGCCCCTGGCAGGACTACCCTCTCAATGAGCAGTTCTTC. Its protein product is CASSPWQDYPLNEQFF.

The V call is TRBV7-2, the J call TRBJ1-2, with D tentatively TRBD1 (5 bases). Germline V CDR1 and CDR2: SGHTA, FQGNSA. Between the trimmed V and J ends, which lost 8 bases and 7 bases, there was a span of 23 bases. This CDR3 has 15 amino acids. The CDR3 DNA reads TGTGCCAGCTTTTACTTGGGGGGACTGAAAGGTGGCTACACCTTC. Protein sequence: CASFYLGGLKGGYTF.

The rearrangement joins TRBV9 to TRBJ2-5; possibly TRBD1 for D (6 bases). The V and J ends lost 4 bases and 3 bases respectively, with 10 bases between them. The germline V gene encodes CDR1 SGDLS and CDR2 YYNGEE. The CDR3 sequence is 13 residues long. The CDR3 is CASSLRTEETQYF. CDR3 in DNA: TGTGCCAGCAGCTTACGGACAGAAGAGACCCAGTACTTC. Drawing the rest from reference TRBV9 and TRBJ2-5, the complete variable domain is DSGVTQTPKHLITATGQRVTLRCSPRSGDLSVYWYQQSLDQGLQFLIQYYNGEERAKGNILERFSAQQFPDLHSELNLSSLELGDSALYFCASSLRTEETQYFGPGTRLLVL.

This rearrangement joins TRBV28 to TRBJ1-2, with 7 bases matching TRBD1. The V segment lost 1 base and the J segment 4 bases; nucleotides outside the gene matches: 9. The CDR3 runs to 16 residues. The germline CDR1 and CDR2 sequences are MDHEN and SYDVKM. In DNA, the CDR3 is TGTGCCAGCAGTTTATCTCAACCCGGGACAGTCTATGGCTACACCTTC. Translating gives CASSLSQPGTVYGYTF.

This clone occurred a few times. The chain recombines TRBV7-2 with TRBJ2-1; 13 bases match TRBD2. CDR1 SGHTA and CDR2 FQGNSA come from the germline V gene. V gave up 5 bases and J gave up 8 bases; unmatched junction bases: 6. CDR3 length equals 15 residues. CDR3: CASSELAGGPHEQFF. The CDR3 nucleotides are TGTGCCAGCAGCGAACTAGCGGGGGGGCCCCATGAGCAGTTCTTC.

This chain uses TRBV5-4 with TRBJ2-5; 10 nucleotides line up with TRBD2. CDR3 length: 15 residues. Trimming took 6 bases from V and 1 from J; bases not matched to a gene: 6. The germline gives CDR1 SGHNT, CDR2 YYREEE (reference sequence). The CDR3 here is CASTLGLAAQETQYF. CDR3 nucleotide sequence: TGTGCCAGCACGCTTGGACTAGCGGCCCAAGAGACCCAGTACTTC.

The chain combines TRBV28 with TRBJ1-4, with 8 bases matching TRBD1. The CDR3 has 14 amino acids. Looked up from germline, CDR1 is MDHEN and CDR2 is SYDVKM. V trimming: 6 bases; J trimming: 8 bases; junction bases outside the gene matches: 8. The CDR3 region is CASRQGALREKLFF. The DNA for the CDR3 is TGTGCCAGCAGGCAGGGGGCGTTACGCGAAAAACTGTTTTTT.

The chain carries TRBV5-6 and TRBJ2-7; D unresolved. This CDR3 is 14 amino acids long. The V end lost 0 bases, the J end lost 0 bases, and 7 bases lay between the germline ends. From germline, CDR1 is SGHDT and CDR2 YYEEEE. The CDR3 region is CASSLVASSYEQYV. The CDR3 DNA is TGTGCCAGCAGCTTGGTCGCGAGCTCCTACGAGCAGTACGTC.

The rearrangement uses TRBV15 and TRBJ1-6, with a possible D match to TRBD1 (5 bases). In germline, CDR1 is LNHNV, CDR2 YYDKDF (reference sequence). Trimming took off 4 bases at V and 1 base at J, with 11 bases between the two ends. There are 16 residues in the CDR3. For the CDR3, the DNA is TGTGCCACCAGCACAGGGTTTACGTCCTATAATTCACCCCTCCACTTT. Its translation is CATSTGFTSYNSPLHF.

This chain connects TRBV9 to TRBJ1-4; unclear D gene. Germline V lookup: CDR1 SGDLS, CDR2 YYNGEE. Deletions cut 0 bases from V and 5 bases from J, with 5 bases between. The CDR3 covers 13 residues. The CDR3 protein is CASSVDGNEKLFF. CDR3 bases: TGTGCCAGCAGCGTAGACGGGAATGAAAAACTGTTTTTT.

The gene calls are TRBV5-6 and TRBJ2-3; unclear D gene. Germline-derived CDR1 and CDR2 are SGHDT and YYEEEE. Trimming left V 1 base short and J 2 bases short, with 17 bases between. This CDR3 has 17 residues. The CDR3 loop reads CASSLWSPYVPTDTQYF. CDR3 in DNA: TGTGCCAGCAGCTTGTGGTCCCCCTACGTCCCCACAGATACGCAGTATTTT.

The genes are TRBV4-1 and TRBJ2-7; 7 bases are a match to TRBD2. This CDR3 region has 15 residues. The J segment lost 3 bases and the V segment lost 1 base, leaving 6 bases of the junction unmatched. Germline V gene data show CDR1 as MGHRA and CDR2 as YSYEKL. CDR3 residues: CASSQAAGVGYEQYF. CDR3 sequence (DNA): TGCGCCAGCAGCCAAGCCGCGGGGGTAGGCTACGAGCAGTACTTC.

The chain carries TRBV20-1 and TRBJ2-1, with TRBD2 matching over 9 bases. The V and J ends lost 3 bases and 10 bases, in that order; junction bases with no gene match: 10. Germline CDR1 and CDR2: DFQATT and SNEGSKA (reference sequence). The CDR3 extends over 14 amino acids. The CDR3 reads CSASLSSGDREQFF. The CDR3, as DNA: TGCAGTGCTAGTCTGTCTAGCGGGGATCGGGAGCAGTTCTTC.

This chain links TRBV6-5 with TRBJ1-5; the D gene is possibly TRBD1 (6 bases). The V gene's germline CDR1 is MNHEY and CDR2 SVGAGI. The ends were cut back, 7 bases at V and 4 bases at J, with 17 bases in the middle. This CDR3 region has 15 residues. The CDR3 loop is CASKSQGLGNQPQHF. The DNA for the CDR3 is TGTGCCAGCAAGTCCCAGGGGCTCGGTAATCAGCCCCAGCATTTT.

V usage is TRBV10-3 and J usage is TRBJ1-6, with a possible D match to TRBD1 (5 bases). Germline V gene data show CDR1 as ENHRY and CDR2 as SYGVKD. The CDR3 spans 14 residues. Between the trimmed V and J ends, which lost 10 bases and 4 bases, there was a span of 14 bases. The CDR3 reads CATQPQGYNSPLHF. The CDR3 DNA reads TGTGCCACCCAACCCCAGGGTTATAATTCACCCCTCCACTTT.

There are a few counts of this clone. The rearrangement links TRBV6-5 to TRBJ1-1; a possible D gene is TRBD1 (6 bases). V was trimmed by 8 bases and J by 5 bases, leaving 18 bases between them. Per germline, CDR1 MNHEY and CDR2 SVGAGI. The CDR3 length is 14 residues. The CDR3 DNA reads as TGTGCCAGCGAACCTGGGAGGGGGAGGACTGAAGCTTTCTTT. This sequence encodes CASEPGRGRTEAFF.

The count of this clone is one. The chain has TRBV6-1 and TRBJ2-5, with 9 bases matching TRBD1. Per germline, CDR1 MNHNS and CDR2 SASEGT. This CDR3 comprises 17 residues. The V and J ends lost 0 bases and 5 bases, in that order; junction bases with no gene match: 10. The CDR3 sequence: CASSEARAGTGRETQYF. Here the CDR3 DNA reads TGTGCCAGCAGTGAAGCGCGCGCGGGGACAGGGAGGGAGACCCAGTACTTC.

The chain has TRBV5-4 and TRBJ1-3; 8 nucleotides line up with TRBD1. The ends lost 3 bases at V and 6 bases at J; junction bases unmatched: 8. Germline CDR1 SGHNT, CDR2 YYREEE (reference sequence). The CDR3 covers 15 residues. CDR3 in DNA: TGTGCCAGCAGCTCCTTGACAGGGGAGGCAAACACCATATATTTT. This encodes CASSSLTGEANTIYF.

This chain's CDR3 is CASSSPGQGMHEQFF. CDR3 DNA sequence: TGTGCCAGCAGCTCACCGGGACAGGGAATGCATGAGCAGTTCTTC. J is TRBJ2-1 and V is TRBV7-9, with TRBD1 identical over 9 bases. CDR1 SEHNR and CDR2 FQNEAQ come from the germline V gene (reference sequence). The CDR3 contains 15 residues. V shed 4 bases and J 8 bases; nucleotides not matched to a gene: 9.

This chain uses TRBV7-9 with TRBJ1-5; TRBD1 might be the D (6 bases). Trimming pared 5 bases from V and 10 bases from J, leaving 15 bases between. Germline CDR1 SEHNR, CDR2 FQNEAQ (reference sequence). The CDR3 sequence is 13 residues long. The CDR3 loop reads CASSPGVGTPQHF. For the CDR3, the DNA is TGTGCCAGCAGCCCAGGGGTTGGTACCCCCCAGCATTTT.

The V call is TRBV12-3 or TRBV12-4, the J call TRBJ2-3, with D unresolved. Trimming took 8 bases from V and 1 from J, leaving 4 bases between them. The CDR3 loop spans 11 amino acids. This CDR3 is CASPCTDTQYF. CDR3 bases: TGTGCCAGCCCTTGCACAGATACGCAGTATTTT.

The table lists this clone with a count of one. This chain uses TRBV11-2 with TRBJ2-2; 8 bases are a match to TRBD2. CDR1 and CDR2 (germline): SGHAT, FQNNGV. The trim removed 3 bases at V and 4 bases at J, leaving 4 bases unmatched. CDR3 length equals 15 residues. The DNA for the CDR3 is TGTGCCAGCAGCTTCCAGCTAGCGGGCACCGGGGAGCTGTTTTTT. It yields the protein CASSFQLAGTGELFF.

The chain employs TRBV18 and TRBJ2-2, with D tentatively TRBD1 (5 bases). V shed 1 base and J shed 3 bases, with 9 bases lying between them. Per the germline V gene, CDR1 is KGHSH and CDR2 is LQKENI. The CDR3 is 15 amino acids. The CDR3: CASSPQGKDTGELFF. The CDR3 coding sequence is TGTGCCAGCTCACCACAGGGGAAGGACACCGGGGAGCTGTTTTTT. Combining the CDR3 with reference TRBV18 and TRBJ2-2 gives the whole variable domain NAGVMQNPRHLVRRRGQEARLRCSPMKGHSHVYWYRQLPEEGLKFMVYLQKENIIDESGMPKERFSAEFPKEGPSILRIQQVVRGDSAAYFCASSPQGKDTGELFFGEGSRLTVL.

CDR3 nucleotides: TGTGCCAGCAGTTACCAAGCACAGCTTCTCGGTGAAAAACTGTTTTTT. This encodes CASSYQAQLLGEKLFF. This chain connects TRBV2 to TRBJ1-4; D not certain. Between the trimmed V and J ends, which lost 5 bases and 7 bases, there was a span of 20 bases. The germline gives CDR1 SNHLY, CDR2 FYNNEI. The CDR3 sequence is 16 residues long.

The V gene is TRBV19, the J gene TRBJ1-5; the D gene is possibly TRBD1 (6 bases). The CDR3 is 15 residues long. V lost 4 bases and J 3 bases, leaving 13 bases between the germline ends. Looked up from germline, CDR1 is LNHDA and CDR2 is SQIVND (reference sequence). Here the CDR3 DNA reads TGTGCCAGTAGTAGGGGGGGGCTGGACAATCAGCCCCAGCATTTT. Protein sequence: CASSRGGLDNQPQHF.